These 5 T cell receptor beta chains were sequenced from one sample in a study of T cell responses to AZD1222 COVID-19 vaccine. Sequencing used immunoSEQ multiplex PCR; TCRdb keeps in-frame clones, though not all of them. Among about 100,000 clones listed, 90% were seen once. The source material was peripheral blood, sampled on day 0 of AZD1222 vaccination. Receptors originate from an adult in good health.

This chain joins TRBV6-1 and TRBJ1-4; 9 bases fit TRBD1. V trimming: 3 bases; J trimming: 6 bases; junction bases outside the gene matches: 5. CDR3 length equals 15 residues. Germline CDR1 is MNHNS and CDR2 is SASEGT. The CDR3 coding sequence is TGTGCCAGCAGTGAGTGGACAGGGGAGCATGAAAAACTGTTTTTT. Amino acids: CASSEWTGEHEKLFF.

This sequence joins TRBV10-3 and TRBJ1-2, with D possibly TRBD1 on 5 matching bases. In germline, CDR1 is ENHRY, CDR2 SYGVKD. This CDR3 has 15 amino acids. V shed 2 bases and J shed 1 base, with 11 bases lying between them. CDR3: CAISEEGVINYGYTF. In DNA, the CDR3 is TGTGCCATCAGTGAGGAAGGGGTAATTAACTATGGCTACACCTTC.

The rearrangement uses TRBV12-3 or TRBV12-4 and TRBJ1-1; no firm D call. V lost 3 bases to trimming and J lost 7 bases, with 9 bases between them. This CDR3 has 12 amino acids. In DNA form, the CDR3 reads TGTGCCAGCAGTTTCGGTGGCTATGAAGCTTTCTTT. It codes for CASSFGGYEAFF.

The genes are TRBV7-2 and TRBJ1-1; D is ambiguous. CDR3 length equals 12 residues. Germline V lookup: CDR1 SGHTA, CDR2 FQGNSA. The germline V and J ends were trimmed by 2 bases and 4 bases, with 5 bases remaining between them. In DNA, the CDR3 is TGTGCCAGCAGCTTACGGGTCACTGAAGCTTTCTTT. As protein: CASSLRVTEAFF. Together with reference TRBV7-2 and TRBJ1-1, the CDR3 gives the full variable domain: GAGVSQSPSNKVTEKGKDVELRCDPISGHTALYWYRQSLGQGLEFLIYFQGNSAPDKSGLPSDRFSAERTGGSVSTLTIQRTQQEDSAVYLCASSLRVTEAFFGQGTRLTVV.

The chain is built from TRBV5-5 and TRBJ1-1; 7 positions agree with TRBD1. Germline CDR1 SGHKS, CDR2 YYEKEE (reference sequence). Trimming took 1 base from V and 4 from J; bases not matched to a gene: 13. The CDR3 totals 17 residues. CDR3 sequence reads: CASSLTGAIYGSTEAFF. For the CDR3, the DNA is TGTGCCAGCAGCTTGACAGGGGCTATCTACGGGAGCACTGAAGCTTTCTTT. Complete variable domain (other parts from reference TRBV5-5 and TRBJ1-1): DAGVTQSPTHLIKTRGQQVTLRCSPISGHKSVSWYQQVLGQGPQFIFQYYEKEERGRGNFPDRFSARQFPNYSSELNVNALLLGDSALYLCASSLTGAIYGSTEAFFGQGTRLTVV.